This entry describes one TCR beta chain. This sample was included in a study of CD8 T cells in Susac syndrome. Overall study: When their blood was taken, the Susac syndrome patients had either not yet had any therapy, were taking corticosteroids, or were taking intravenous immunoglobulin alone.

This CDR3 has 15 residues. V was clipped by 1 base and J by 8 bases; unmatched bases: 12. CDR1 GTSNPN and CDR2 SVGIG come from the germline V gene (reference sequence). RNA was extracted with the RNeasy kit, and a quantity of about 0.45 to 1 ug was reverse transcribed using random hexamers. TCRdb re-called the immunoSEQ multiplex PCR reads with MiXCR, one entry per CDR3 protein. There are 200,000 to 250,000 distinct CDR3 sequences in the sample; 94% occur only once, and about 0.15% lies in the top ten. This TCR derives from a human donor with Susac syndrome. Material: CD4+ T cells from PBMCs. The chain uses TRBV30 and TRBJ1-2; 8 bases line up with TRBD1. CDR3 sequence (DNA): TGTGCCTGGAGTGCCCTCGGGGCAGGGGGCGGCGGCTACACCTTC. Encoded protein: CAWSALGAGGGGYTF.